The 21 T cell receptor beta chains below were found in one sample sequenced in a study of T cell changes during pregnancy in multiple sclerosis (dated by TCRdb to about 2019). The library was produced with the immunoSEQ multiplex PCR assay. TCRdb's version of the immuneACCESS table is confined to in-frame rearrangements and falls short of the full clone set. An unresolved V gene accounts for under half of the shortfall where checked; the remainder is of unknown origin. The sample includes tens of thousands of clones, with roughly nine tenths observed a single time. The ten largest clones take up roughly 0.58% of the sample. The starting material was CD4+ T cells from peripheral blood mononuclear cells, obtained in the first trimester of pregnancy. Receptors originate from a female donor with multiple sclerosis, enrolled in a pregnancy study.

The chain links TRBV7-8 to TRBJ2-2; the match to TRBD1 covers 8 bases. Trimming cost V 3 bases and J 6 bases; bases outside gene matches: 21. The CDR3 loop spans 20 amino acids. In germline, CDR1 is SGHVS, CDR2 FQNEAQ. CDR3 nucleotide sequence: TGTGCCAGCAGCTTCCAAATCCGGACAGGGCCCTCACCTCCTCCCGGGGAGCTGTTTTTT. It translates to CASSFQIRTGPSPPPGELFF.

The rearrangement joins TRBV6-4 to TRBJ2-2; weak D call: TRBD2 (6 bases). CDR3 length: 14 residues. The V end lost 0 bases, the J end lost 6 bases, and 8 bases lay between the germline ends. Germline assignment: CDR1 MRHNA and CDR2 SNTAGT. For the CDR3, the DNA is TGTGCCAGCAGTGACTCGACTAGTGCCGGGGAGCTGTTTTTT. It encodes CASSDSTSAGELFF.

The V call is TRBV5-1, the J call TRBJ2-3, with 9 bases fitting TRBD2. The V gene's germline CDR1 is SGHRS and CDR2 YFSETQ. V shed 0 bases, J shed 1 base, and the junction held 3 bases outside the gene matches. The CDR3 has 16 amino acids. The CDR3 region has the DNA TGCGCCAGCAGCTTGGCGGCTAGCGGGGGCACAGATACGCAGTATTTT. This gives the protein CASSLAASGGTDTQYF.

This chain uses TRBV29-1 with TRBJ2-3, with 13 bases lining up with TRBD2. V dropped 3 bases and J dropped 2; count of bases not matched to a gene: 5. CDR3 size: 16 residues. CDR1 is SQVTM and CDR2 is ANQGSEA in the germline V gene. DNA for the CDR3: TGCAGCGTTGATAGGGGACTAGCGGGATCCACAGATACGCAGTATTTT. Encoded protein: CSVDRGLAGSTDTQYF.

The chain has TRBV6-5 and TRBJ2-2, with 7 bases that match TRBD2. With V trimmed by 6 bases and J by 5 bases, 3 bases remained unmatched. From germline, CDR1 is MNHEY and CDR2 SVGAGI. The CDR3 runs to 13 residues. CDR3 region: CASRTGGTGELFF. CDR3 nucleotide sequence: TGTGCCAGCAGAACGGGAGGAACCGGGGAGCTGTTTTTT.

The chain joins TRBV19 to TRBJ2-7, with D maybe TRBD1 (6 bases). Germline CDR1 reads LNHDA; CDR2 reads SQIVND (reference sequence). The V and J ends lost 6 bases and 1 base respectively, with 13 bases between them. The CDR3 length is 14 residues. The CDR3 sequence: CASRRQGYSYEQYF. The CDR3 DNA reads as TGTGCCAGTAGGCGGCAGGGGTATTCCTACGAGCAGTACTTC.

The chain recombines TRBV5-1 with TRBJ2-5; the match to TRBD1 covers 8 bases. V shed 3 bases and J 5 bases; nucleotides not matched to a gene: 3. The germline gives CDR1 SGHRS, CDR2 YFSETQ. This CDR3 region has 13 residues. CDR3 sequence (DNA): TGCGCCAGCAGCTGGAGACAGGGGGAGACCCAGTACTTC. Encoded protein: CASSWRQGETQYF.

The gene calls are TRBV4-3 and TRBJ2-7; no clear D gene. Trimming removed 1 base at V and 2 bases at J, with 12 bases between. This CDR3 contains 15 residues. In germline, CDR1 is LGHNA, CDR2 YSLEER. CDR3: CASSQAALTTYEQYF. The DNA for the CDR3 is TGCGCCAGCAGCCAAGCAGCCCTAACTACCTACGAGCAGTACTTC.

In this sample, this clone turned up a few times. The chain uses TRBV2 and TRBJ1-2; 9 bases agree with TRBD1. Germline V gives CDR1 SNHLY, CDR2 FYNNEI. Unmatched junction bases numbered 3, after V lost 6 bases and J lost 7 bases. The CDR3 consists of 12 residues. The DNA for the CDR3 is TGTGCCAGCAGAACAGGGGGCGGTGGCTACACCTTC. It yields the protein CASRTGGGGYTF.

The genes are TRBV19 and TRBJ2-7, with 11 bases aligning to TRBD2. Germline values: CDR1 LNHDA, CDR2 SQIVND (reference sequence). The V gene end was trimmed by 5 bases and the J gene end by 2 bases; junction bases not matched to a gene: 14. There are 18 residues in the CDR3. The CDR3 bases are TGTGCCAGTAGTCGAAGACACAAGGGACTAGCGGATACCTACGAGCAGTACTTC. It is translated as CASSRRHKGLADTYEQYF.

This rearrangement joins TRBV28 to TRBJ1-1, with D unclear. CDR3 length equals 11 residues. V lost 3 bases, J lost 4 bases, and 3 bases lay in between. Germline loops: CDR1 MDHEN, CDR2 SYDVKM. The CDR3 region is CASSLSTEAFF. The CDR3 bases are TGTGCCAGCAGTTTGAGCACTGAAGCTTTCTTT.

V and J are TRBV28 and TRBJ1-3; 11 nucleotides match TRBD1. Looked up from germline, CDR1 is MDHEN and CDR2 is SYDVKM. This CDR3 has 17 residues. Unmatched junction bases numbered 5, after V lost 2 bases and J lost 2 bases. CDR3 protein: CASSLAGTGGTGNTIYF. The CDR3 region has the DNA TGTGCCAGCAGTTTAGCCGGGACAGGGGGAACTGGAAACACCATATATTTT.

The J gene is TRBJ2-1, the V gene TRBV5-4; 9 nucleotides match TRBD1. Germline loops: CDR1 SGHNT, CDR2 YYREEE (reference sequence). V lost 4 bases to trimming and J lost 5 bases; unmatched junction nucleotides: 4. This CDR3 has 14 amino acids. CDR3 protein: CASSPGQGNNEQFF. The CDR3 DNA sequence: TGTGCCAGCAGCCCGGGACAGGGAAACAATGAGCAGTTCTTC.

The chain uses TRBV13 and TRBJ1-2; D uncertain. Germline CDR1 PRHDT, CDR2 FYEKMQ (reference sequence). This CDR3 has 15 amino acids. Deletions cut 4 bases from V and 4 bases from J, with 16 bases between. The CDR3 spells CASSSLQSGSYGYTF. CDR3 nucleotides: TGTGCCAGCAGCTCGCTGCAATCGGGATCCTATGGCTACACCTTC.

This chain connects TRBV7-9 to TRBJ2-5; TRBD1 matches 7 bases. This CDR3 is 12 amino acids long. The germline CDR1 and CDR2 sequences are SEHNR and FQNEAQ (reference sequence). With V trimmed by 11 bases and J by 4 bases, 7 bases remained unmatched. CDR3 amino acids: CAGRGGTETQYF. Written as DNA, the CDR3 is TGTGCCGGTAGAGGGGGCACAGAGACCCAGTACTTC.

A remark on this clone: At one end the junction does not follow the germline gene, possibly because of a read error. The chain has TRBV9 and TRBJ1-1; D not certain. The V gene's germline CDR1 is SGDLS and CDR2 YYNGEE. The CDR3 covers 13 residues. CDR3 protein: CASSVRGNSEAFF. The CDR3 DNA is TGTGCCAGCAGCGTACGAGGGAACTCTGAAGCTTTCTTT.

This chain joins TRBV6-1 and TRBJ1-6, with a weak D call TRBD1 (5 bases). Trimming took off 8 bases at V and 7 bases at J, with 15 bases between the two ends. The germline V gene has CDR1 MNHNS and CDR2 SASEGT. This CDR3 has 14 residues. CDR3 bases: TGTGCCAGCCGCGGGGGGGGAAGGAATTCACCCCTCCACTTT. Residues: CASRGGGRNSPLHF.

The chain uses TRBV5-1 and TRBJ1-1; 11 bases fit TRBD1. The V segment lost 3 bases and the J segment 4 bases; nucleotides outside the gene matches: 5. The CDR3 has 15 amino acids. CDR1 SGHRS and CDR2 YFSETQ come from the germline V gene. CDR3 sequence: CASSSAGTGGTEAFF. CDR3 nucleotides: TGCGCCAGCAGCTCCGCCGGGACAGGGGGCACTGAAGCTTTCTTT.

The gene calls are TRBV4-2 and TRBJ1-5; D is uncertain. The CDR3 runs to 16 residues. Trimming removed 1 base at V and 4 bases at J, with 14 bases between. Germline CDR1 and CDR2: LGHNA and YNFKEQ. The CDR3 DNA reads TGTGCCAGCAGCCAAGGAATTGGTCAGACTAATCAGCCCCAGCATTTT. Its translation is CASSQGIGQTNQPQHF.

This clone appeared a few times. The chain combines TRBV6-1 with TRBJ2-2; perhaps TRBD2 as D (5 bases). The germline V gene has CDR1 MNHNS and CDR2 SASEGT. The CDR3 totals 13 residues. V was clipped by 6 bases and J by 5 bases, with 10 bases between them. For the CDR3, the DNA is TGTGCCAGCAGAGCGGACGGTACCGGGGAGCTGTTTTTT. Encoded protein: CASRADGTGELFF.

V is TRBV27 and J is TRBJ1-1; 7 positions match TRBD1. This CDR3 is built from 14 residues. The V gene end was trimmed by 5 bases and the J gene end by 2 bases; junction bases not matched to a gene: 5. CDR1 MNHEY and CDR2 SMNVEV come from the germline V gene (reference sequence). The CDR3 DNA is TGTGCCAGCAGTGTTCGACAGGGAAACACTGAAGCTTTCTTT. This gives the protein CASSVRQGNTEAFF.